These 12 T cell receptor beta chains came from one sample sequenced in a study of lung T cells in sarcoidosis with Löfgren's syndrome. TCRdb reanalysed the reads using MiXCR and keeps one entry per CDR3 protein. The sample carries some 20,000 distinct CDR3 sequences, about 20% recorded once. Sequenced: CD4+ T cells from PBMCs. The receptors stem from a human donor with sarcoidosis (Löfgren's syndrome or another form), or a control subject (not recorded which).

This rearrangement joins TRBV10-2 to TRBJ1-3; D is ambiguous. Per germline, CDR1 WSHSY and CDR2 SAAADI. This CDR3 is 14 amino acids long. Trimming left V 11 bases short and J 0 bases short, with 14 bases between. CDR3: CAGSSSSSGNTIYF. The CDR3 DNA reads TGCGCCGGTAGTTCTTCCAGCTCTGGAAACACCATATATTTT.

This clonotype was observed at least ten times. J is TRBJ2-3 and V is TRBV12-3 or TRBV12-4, with 10 bases that match TRBD2. This CDR3 has 16 amino acids. The ends lost 6 bases at V and 4 bases at J; junction bases unmatched: 10. DNA for the CDR3: TGTGCCAGCAGGGCCGGGGTAGCGGGGGGCTCAGATACGCAGTATTTT. It codes for CASRAGVAGGSDTQYF.

A note on this clonotype: The junction departs from germline at one end; a sequencing error may be responsible. The chain joins TRBV10-1 to TRBJ2-3; D is unresolved. Germline CDR1 reads WNHNN; CDR2 reads SYGVQD (reference sequence). CDR3 size: 16 residues. This chain's CDR3 is CASGESLAPSTDTQYF. The CDR3 DNA is TGCGCCAGCGGTGAGTCGTTAGCACCTAGCACAGATACGCAGTATTTT.

The CDR3 bases are TGTGCCAGCAGCCCACGTTTGGGCACTGAAGCTTTCTTT. It specifies CASSPRLGTEAFF. V is TRBV9 and J is TRBJ1-1; D is undetermined. With 4 bases removed from V and 4 bases from J, the gap between germline ends came to 11 bases. The CDR3 is 13 amino acids. The V gene's germline CDR1 is SGDLS and CDR2 YYNGEE.

This clonotype was recorded many times. The chain couples TRBV4-2 to TRBJ2-3; no clear D. V lost 0 bases to trimming and J lost 1 base, with 11 bases between them. CDR3 size: 16 residues. Germline-derived CDR1 and CDR2 are LGHNA and YNFKEQ. The CDR3, as DNA: TGTGCCAGCAGCCAAGAGGCAGCCCCTCGCACAGATACGCAGTATTTT. It encodes CASSQEAAPRTDTQYF.

To note about this clonotype: A much more abundant neighbour one base away suggests this may be a read error. This CDR3 is missing its conserved last phenylalanine or tryptophan, likely due to a read error. The chain uses TRBV11-1 and TRBJ2-7, with 7 positions matching TRBD1. CDR1 SGHAT and CDR2 FQDESV come from the germline V gene (reference sequence). V trimming: 6 bases; J trimming: 1 base; junction bases outside the gene matches: 9. This CDR3 has 15 amino acids. CDR3 nucleotides: TGTGCCAGCAGACCCGACAGGGTAACGTCCTACGAGCAGTACCTC. Amino acid sequence: CASRPDRVTSYEQYL.

On this clonotype itself: A much larger clone lies one base from this, so it may be a read error. This chain joins TRBV29-1 and TRBJ1-2, with 7 bases lining up with TRBD1. This CDR3 has 13 amino acids. The V segment lost 4 bases and the J segment 8 bases; nucleotides outside the gene matches: 10. Germline lookup yields CDR1 SQVTM and CDR2 ANQGSEA. CDR3 region: CSVAVRGSSGYTF. In DNA, the CDR3 is TGCAGCGTTGCTGTCAGGGGGAGTAGCGGCTACACCTTC.

Concerning this clonotype itself: One base away lies a much larger clone, so this may be a sequencing read error. This chain uses TRBV7-9 with TRBJ2-5; D not resolved. The CDR3 has 13 residues. CDR1 SEHNR and CDR2 FQNEAQ come from the germline V gene (reference sequence). Deletions cut 4 bases from V and 0 bases from J, with 6 bases between. For the CDR3, the DNA is TGTGCCAGCAGCTCATTAAACCAAGAGACCCAGTACTTC. It is translated as CASSSLNQETQYF.

As for this clonotype: A read error may explain this, as a much larger clone is one base away. This CDR3 fails to terminate in the conserved phenylalanine or tryptophan, so it likely reflects a read error. The chain combines TRBV7-2 with TRBJ1-2; D unresolved. The CDR3 spans 12 residues. V lost 1 base to trimming and J lost 10 bases, with 10 bases between them. Germline-derived CDR1 and CDR2 are SGHTA and FQGNSA. The CDR3 loop reads CASSLEFRVYTS. The DNA for the CDR3 is TGTGCCAGCAGCTTAGAGTTCCGTGTCTACACCTCC.

By share of the sample, this clonotype is medium-sized (0.01 to 0.1%). The chain's CDR3 is CSAGNGDTQYF. In nucleotides, the CDR3 is TGCAGTGCTGGGAATGGGGATACGCAGTATTTT. This rearrangement joins TRBV20-1 to TRBJ2-3; D unclear. V lost 5 bases and J lost 6, with 9 bases in between. Per the germline V gene, CDR1 is DFQATT and CDR2 is SNEGSKA (reference sequence). The CDR3 length is 11 residues.

This clonotype has a count of ten or more. CDR3 DNA sequence: TGTGCCAGCAGCTTACTTGGCACAGATACGCAGTATTTT. Translation: CASSLLGTDTQYF. This rearrangement joins TRBV11-2 to TRBJ2-3; D remains unclear. Looked up from germline, CDR1 is SGHAT and CDR2 is FQNNGV. Trimming took 2 bases from V and 1 from J, leaving 4 bases between them. CDR3 length: 13 residues.

This chain connects TRBV29-1 to TRBJ2-3, with D unresolved. The germline V and J ends were trimmed by 3 bases and 5 bases, with 9 bases remaining between them. Per germline, CDR1 SQVTM and CDR2 ANQGSEA. The CDR3 runs 12 residues. Here the CDR3 reads CSVDAFVDTQYF. The CDR3 nucleotides are TGCAGCGTTGATGCATTTGTAGATACGCAGTATTTT.